This T cell receptor beta chain appears in the sequencing data of a study of CD8+ T cells in alopecia areata. Study at large: People stayed on tofacitinib for 6 to 18 months, then stopped the drug for 6 months.

Obtained from alopecia areata patients were lesional scalp punch biopsies along with peripheral blood. Once RNA had been extracted, it was reverse transcribed into cDNA to act as the sequencing template. Profiled with immunoSEQ multiplex PCR; TCRdb holds only in-frame clones, not every one. The sample contains 120,000 or so clones, less than 45% of which appear only once. In its sample, this clone was seen a few times. What it binds is not known. Notes on the study in general: More clonal than normal scalp was lesional scalp, particularly alopecia totalis/universalis.

The sample taken for sequencing was CD4+ T cells sorted from blood. The clonotype comes from a human donor with alopecia areata.

CDR3 sequence reads: CSVADREPEQYF. In nucleotides, the CDR3 is TGCAGCGTTGCTGACAGGGAGCCCGAGCAGTACTTC. The gene calls are TRBV29-1 and TRBJ2-7, with TRBD1 identical over 7 bases. Germline loops: CDR1 SQVTM, CDR2 ANQGSEA. The CDR3 runs 12 residues. The ends lost 4 bases at V and 6 bases at J; junction bases unmatched: 6.